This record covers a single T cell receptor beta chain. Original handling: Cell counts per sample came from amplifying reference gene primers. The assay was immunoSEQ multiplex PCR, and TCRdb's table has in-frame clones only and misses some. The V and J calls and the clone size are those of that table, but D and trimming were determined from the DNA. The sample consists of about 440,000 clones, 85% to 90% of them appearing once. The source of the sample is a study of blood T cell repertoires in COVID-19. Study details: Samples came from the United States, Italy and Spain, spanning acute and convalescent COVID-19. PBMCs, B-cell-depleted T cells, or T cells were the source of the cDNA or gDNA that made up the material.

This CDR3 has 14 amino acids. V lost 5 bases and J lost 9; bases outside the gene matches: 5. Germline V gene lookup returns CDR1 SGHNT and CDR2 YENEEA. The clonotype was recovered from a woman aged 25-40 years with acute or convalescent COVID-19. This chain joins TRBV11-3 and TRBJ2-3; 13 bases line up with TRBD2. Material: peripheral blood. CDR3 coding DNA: TGTGCCAGCAGCCTTGGGACTAGCGGGGCCACGCAGTATTTT. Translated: CASSLGTSGATQYF.